The 26 T cell receptor beta chains below were found in one sample sequenced in a study of blood T cell repertoires in COVID-19. Here immunoSEQ multiplex PCR was the method, and the copy in TCRdb shows in-frame clones only, minus some. The sample comprises tens of thousands of clones, about 81% of which are singletons, and 30% to 40% rests with the top ten. Sequencing was performed on peripheral blood. Every receptor here comes from a man older than 75 with acute or convalescent COVID-19.

This clone has just a few counts. J is TRBJ1-2 and V is TRBV7-2; D possibly corresponds to TRBD1 (6 bases). V was pared by 1 base and J by 6 bases, with 18 bases between. This CDR3 is built from 16 residues. Germline CDR1 is SGHTA and CDR2 is FQGNSA. This chain's CDR3 is CASSLDRDTRVDGYTF. CDR3 coding DNA: TGTGCCAGCAGCTTAGATCGGGACACCCGAGTGGATGGCTACACCTTC.

J is TRBJ2-1 and V is TRBV7-9; TRBD1 aligns across 9 bases. Trimming cost V 5 bases and J 6 bases; bases outside gene matches: 11. The CDR3 has 16 residues. Germline values: CDR1 SEHNR, CDR2 FQNEAQ (reference sequence). CDR3 residues: CASSRDRGQGINEQFF. The DNA for the CDR3 is TGTGCCAGCAGCCGAGACCGGGGACAGGGTATCAATGAGCAGTTCTTC.

The gene calls are TRBV11-2 and TRBJ2-2, with D unresolved. The CDR3 contains 14 residues. CDR1 is SGHAT and CDR2 is FQNNGV in the germline V gene. V was shortened by 3 bases and J by 4 bases, with 9 bases between the two germline ends. CDR3 amino acids: CASSLKLSTGELFF. The CDR3 DNA reads as TGTGCCAGCAGCTTGAAACTTTCCACCGGGGAGCTGTTTTTT.

The chain couples TRBV6-2 or TRBV6-3 to TRBJ2-7; 7 nucleotides agree with TRBD2. The CDR3 has 13 residues. Germline CDR1 and CDR2: MNHEY and SVGEGT. The J segment lost 12 bases and the V segment lost 5 bases, leaving 13 bases of the junction unmatched. The CDR3 is CASSVGTRGVGYF. In DNA form, the CDR3 reads TGTGCCAGCAGTGTCGGGACCCGGGGGGTCGGGTACTTC.

This clone has only one observation. V and J are TRBV27 and TRBJ2-1, with 11 nucleotides matching TRBD2. CDR3 length equals 17 residues. The germline CDR1 and CDR2 sequences are MNHEY and SMNVEV (reference sequence). The ends lost 6 bases at V and 7 bases at J; junction bases unmatched: 14. The CDR3, as DNA: TGTGCCAGCAGCCGATACTCTAGCGGGGGGCCTGCGAATGAGCAGTTCTTC. It specifies CASSRYSSGGPANEQFF.

This clone was counted a single time. The chain links TRBV7-2 to TRBJ1-1; D is perhaps TRBD1 (6 bases). Germline loops: CDR1 SGHTA, CDR2 FQGNSA. The V and J ends lost 6 bases and 12 bases respectively, with 23 bases between them. CDR3 size: 14 residues. CDR3 sequence reads: CASRRNREFPFTFF. The DNA for the CDR3 is TGTGCCAGCAGGAGAAACAGGGAGTTTCCTTTTACTTTCTTT.

V and J are TRBV3-1 (or the pseudogene TRBV3-2) and TRBJ1-4; TRBD1 matches at 7 bases. Unmatched junction bases numbered 5, after V lost 5 bases and J lost 8 bases. The V gene's germline CDR1 is LGHDT and CDR2 YNNKEL (reference sequence). The CDR3 consists of 13 residues. CDR3 DNA: TGTGCCAGCAGCGTTTCAGGGGGAGAAAAACTGTTTTTT. Translated, it gives CASSVSGGEKLFF.

This chain links TRBV9 with TRBJ1-3; possible D gene TRBD1, 5 bases. The germline CDR1 and CDR2 sequences are SGDLS and YYNGEE. V was shortened by 0 bases and J by 1 base, with 11 bases between the two germline ends. The CDR3 has 16 amino acids. The CDR3 spells CASSVATRGSGNTIYF. The DNA of the CDR3 is TGTGCCAGCAGCGTAGCTACAAGGGGTTCTGGAAACACCATATATTTT.

The rearrangement links TRBV2 to TRBJ2-3; 8 bases match TRBD1. From germline, CDR1 is SNHLY and CDR2 FYNNEI. The CDR3 length is 15 residues. Trimming at V came to 4 bases and at J to 3 bases, leaving 6 bases not matched to a gene. CDR3 in DNA: TGTGCCAGCAGTGTTAACAGGGGGTCGACAGATACGCAGTATTTT. Translation gives CASSVNRGSTDTQYF.

The J gene is TRBJ2-3, the V gene TRBV5-1; TRBD1 matches 9 bases. Germline V gene data show CDR1 as SGHRS and CDR2 as YFSETQ. The CDR3 is made up of 17 amino acids. V lost 6 bases, J lost 5 bases, and 16 bases stayed unmatched. The CDR3 protein is CASTERGTGKGGDTQYF. CDR3 bases: TGCGCCAGCACCGAAAGGGGGACAGGGAAGGGAGGAGATACGCAGTATTTT.

The chain combines TRBV5-8 with TRBJ1-2; tentative D call: TRBD1 (5 bases). CDR1 is SGHTS, CDR2 YDEGEE, per germline. The CDR3 spans 15 residues. The V end was cut by 0 bases, the J end by 8 bases, with 17 bases between. For the CDR3, the DNA is TGTGCCAGCAGCTTGGTAAAGGGCAGGGTGGACGGCTACACCTTC. Translation: CASSLVKGRVDGYTF.

The gene calls are TRBV27 and TRBJ2-2; 8 bases are shared with TRBD1. The germline CDR1 and CDR2 sequences are MNHEY and SMNVEV (reference sequence). CDR3 length: 16 amino acids. The V segment lost 2 bases and the J segment 4 bases; nucleotides outside the gene matches: 6. As DNA, the CDR3 is TGTGCCAGCAGTTTAAGGACAGGGCAGGGCACCGGGGAGCTGTTTTTT. It codes for CASSLRTGQGTGELFF.

The CDR3 coding sequence is TGTGCCAGCAGCCAAGGGACTAGCGGTTCCAATGAGCAGTTCTTC. This codes for CASSQGTSGSNEQFF. This chain joins TRBV6-2 or TRBV6-3 and TRBJ2-7; 11 bases fit TRBD2. The J call may be incorrect, as the DNA end agrees better with TRBJ2-1. Germline V CDR1 and CDR2: MNHEY, SVGEGT. The CDR3 has 15 residues.

This clone was recorded at least ten times. The chain links TRBV2 to TRBJ2-1; 10 bases line up with TRBD2. Germline V gene lookup returns CDR1 SNHLY and CDR2 FYNNEI. The CDR3 length is 16 residues. V lost 2 bases to trimming and J lost 3 bases; unmatched junction nucleotides: 4. The CDR3 spells CASSESSGGFYNEQFF. For the CDR3, the DNA is TGTGCCAGCAGTGAATCTAGCGGGGGATTCTACAATGAGCAGTTCTTC.

This clone was seen just once. The rearrangement joins TRBV19 to TRBJ1-2, with D unresolved. Germline V CDR1 and CDR2: LNHDA, SQIVND (reference sequence). The CDR3 covers 13 residues. V was pared by 6 bases and J by 4 bases, with 12 bases between. The CDR3 DNA follows: TGTGCCAGTAGCAGCACCGGGGTCTATGGCTACACCTTC. Residues: CASSSTGVYGYTF.

There are a few counts of this clone. CDR3 amino acids: CASSQGVTYGYTF. The CDR3 nucleotides are TGTGCCAGCAGCCAAGGAGTAACGTATGGCTACACCTTC. This chain links TRBV3-1 (or the pseudogene TRBV3-2) with TRBJ1-2; the D is unclear. Germline CDR1 reads LGHDT; CDR2 reads YNNKEL (reference sequence). The V end was cut by 1 base, the J end by 5 bases, with 8 bases between. The CDR3 loop spans 13 amino acids.

The chain has TRBV4-1 and TRBJ2-1; 9 bases align to TRBD1. The CDR3 sequence is 14 residues long. V lost 6 bases to trimming and J lost 8 bases; unmatched junction nucleotides: 8. Per the germline V gene, CDR1 is MGHRA and CDR2 is YSYEKL. The CDR3 DNA reads TGCGCCAGCAGAAGTCGGACAGGGGAGGATGAGCAGTTCTTC. It codes for CASRSRTGEDEQFF.

The CDR3 coding sequence is TGTGCCAGCAGCGTAGCAGTCGGGGGAGAGACCCAGTACTTC. Translation gives CASSVAVGGETQYF. This chain connects TRBV9 to TRBJ2-5; D possibly corresponds to TRBD2 (6 bases). The CDR3 contains 14 residues. Germline V gives CDR1 SGDLS, CDR2 YYNGEE. Trimming took off 0 bases at V and 4 bases at J, with 10 bases between the two ends. Using reference TRBV9 and TRBJ2-5 for the parts outside the CDR3, the full variable domain is DSGVTQTPKHLITATGQRVTLRCSPRSGDLSVYWYQQSLDQGLQFLIQYYNGEERAKGNILERFSAQQFPDLHSELNLSSLELGDSALYFCASSVAVGGETQYFGPGTRLLVL.

The V gene is TRBV5-1, the J gene TRBJ2-1; the D is unclear. The CDR3 runs to 14 residues. Germline values: CDR1 SGHRS, CDR2 YFSETQ. The V end lost 0 bases, the J end lost 6 bases, and 10 bases lay between the germline ends. CDR3 sequence: CASSLGPPLNEQFF. The DNA for the CDR3 is TGCGCCAGCAGCTTGGGTCCCCCCCTCAATGAGCAGTTCTTC.

The gene calls are TRBV7-6 and TRBJ2-3; 7 positions match TRBD2. Trimming at V came to 2 bases and at J to 5 bases, leaving 7 bases not matched to a gene. Germline V gives CDR1 SGHVS, CDR2 FNYEAQ. The CDR3 has 15 residues. CDR3 region: CASSLMPGEGDTQYF. CDR3 coding DNA: TGTGCCAGCAGCTTAATGCCGGGGGAGGGAGATACGCAGTATTTT.

The chain couples TRBV6-1 to TRBJ1-2; TRBD1 matches at 11 bases. V was clipped by 0 bases and J by 4 bases; unmatched bases: 4. The germline CDR1 and CDR2 sequences are MNHNS and SASEGT. This CDR3 region has 16 residues. In DNA, the CDR3 is TGTGCCAGCAGTGAAGCCTCGGGGACAGGGGGCTATGGCTACACCTTC. This translates into CASSEASGTGGYGYTF.

The rearrangement links TRBV7-6 to TRBJ2-3, with 9 bases fitting TRBD2. Germline values: CDR1 SGHVS, CDR2 FNYEAQ. The trim removed 7 bases at V and 1 base at J, leaving 3 bases unmatched. This CDR3 comprises 14 residues. For the CDR3, the DNA is TGTGCCAGCACCCGCGGGGGGGGCACAGATACGCAGTATTTT. Translating gives CASTRGGGTDTQYF.

This clone was found once. J is TRBJ2-5 and V is TRBV7-9; 11 bases match TRBD2. From germline, CDR1 is SEHNR and CDR2 FQNEAQ (reference sequence). J gave up 4 bases and V 4 bases, and 2 bases lay outside the gene matches. The CDR3 is 14 residues long. The CDR3 sequence: CASSSGTSGETQYF. The DNA of the CDR3 is TGTGCCAGCAGCTCTGGGACTAGCGGAGAGACCCAGTACTTC. The full variable domain, its missing parts supplied by reference TRBV7-9 and TRBJ2-5, is DTGVSQNPRHKITKRGQNVTFRCDPISEHNRLYWYRQTLGQGPEFLTYFQNEAQLEKSRLLSDRFSAERPKGSFSTLEIQRTEQGDSAMYLCASSSGTSGETQYFGPGTRLLVL.

CDR3: CASSSDNLSYNSPLHF. The CDR3 coding sequence is TGTGCCAGTAGTAGCGACAACCTCTCCTATAATTCACCCCTCCACTTT. The gene calls are TRBV19 and TRBJ1-6; D unresolved. There are 16 residues in the CDR3. Germline V gives CDR1 LNHDA, CDR2 SQIVND (reference sequence). The germline V and J ends were trimmed by 4 bases and 0 bases, with 10 bases remaining between them.

The chain joins TRBV19 to TRBJ2-5; TRBD2 agrees at 9 bases. This CDR3 comprises 15 residues. CDR1 is LNHDA and CDR2 is SQIVND in the germline V gene (reference sequence). V lost 1 base to trimming and J lost 5 bases; unmatched junction nucleotides: 5. CDR3 sequence: CASSIGLAGWETQYF. CDR3 DNA: TGTGCCAGTAGTATAGGCCTAGCGGGGTGGGAGACCCAGTACTTC.

The J gene is TRBJ1-2, the V gene TRBV7-2; 9 bases line up with TRBD1. There are 13 residues in the CDR3. CDR1 and CDR2 from the germline V gene are SGHTA and FQGNSA. The V gene end was trimmed by 1 base and the J gene end by 6 bases; junction bases not matched to a gene: 0. The CDR3 nucleotides read TGTGCCAGCAGCTTAGGGACAGGGGATGGCTACACCTTC. It encodes CASSLGTGDGYTF.